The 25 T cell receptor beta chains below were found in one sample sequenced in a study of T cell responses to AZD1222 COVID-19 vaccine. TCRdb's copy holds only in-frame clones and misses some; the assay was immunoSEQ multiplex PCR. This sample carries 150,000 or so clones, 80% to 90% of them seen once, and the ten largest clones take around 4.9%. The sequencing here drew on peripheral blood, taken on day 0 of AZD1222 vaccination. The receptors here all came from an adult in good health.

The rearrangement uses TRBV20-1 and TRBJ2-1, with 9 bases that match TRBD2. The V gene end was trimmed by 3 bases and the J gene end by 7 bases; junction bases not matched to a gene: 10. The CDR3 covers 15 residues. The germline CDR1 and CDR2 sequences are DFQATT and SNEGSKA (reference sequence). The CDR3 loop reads CSASGVAGVGNEQFF. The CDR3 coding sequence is TGCAGTGCTAGTGGGGTAGCGGGAGTAGGGAATGAGCAGTTCTTC.

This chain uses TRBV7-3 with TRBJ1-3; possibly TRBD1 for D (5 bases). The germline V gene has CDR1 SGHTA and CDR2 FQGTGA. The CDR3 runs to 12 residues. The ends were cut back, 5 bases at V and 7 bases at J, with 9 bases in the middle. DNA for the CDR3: TGTGCCAGCAGCCCCGGGGGGAACACCATATATTTT. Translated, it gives CASSPGGNTIYF.

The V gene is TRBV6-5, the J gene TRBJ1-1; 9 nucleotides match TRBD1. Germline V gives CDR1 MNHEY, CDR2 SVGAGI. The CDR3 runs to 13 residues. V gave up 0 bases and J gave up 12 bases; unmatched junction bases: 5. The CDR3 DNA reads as TGTGCCAGCAGTTACTCGACAGGGGGGGATACTTTCTTT. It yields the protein CASSYSTGGDTFF.

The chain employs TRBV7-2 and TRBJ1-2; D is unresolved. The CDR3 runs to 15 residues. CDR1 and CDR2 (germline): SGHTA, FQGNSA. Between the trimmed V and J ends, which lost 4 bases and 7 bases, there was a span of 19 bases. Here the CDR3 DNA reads TGTGCCAGCAGCTCTCAGCTCTCGGACTTTAGTGGCTACACCTTC. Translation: CASSSQLSDFSGYTF.

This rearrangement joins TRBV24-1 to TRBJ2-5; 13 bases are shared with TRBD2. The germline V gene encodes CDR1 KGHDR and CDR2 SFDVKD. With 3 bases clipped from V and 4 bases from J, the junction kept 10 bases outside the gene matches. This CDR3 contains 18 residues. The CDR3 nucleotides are TGTGCCACCAGTGATAGCCCGGGACTAGCGGGAAGGGTAGAGACCCAGTACTTC. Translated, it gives CATSDSPGLAGRVETQYF.

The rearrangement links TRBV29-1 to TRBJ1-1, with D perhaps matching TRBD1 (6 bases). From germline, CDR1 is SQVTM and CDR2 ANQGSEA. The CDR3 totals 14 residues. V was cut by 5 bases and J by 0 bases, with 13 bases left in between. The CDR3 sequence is CSVSKGGLNTEAFF. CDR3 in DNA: TGCAGCGTTTCGAAGGGGGGCCTGAACACTGAAGCTTTCTTT. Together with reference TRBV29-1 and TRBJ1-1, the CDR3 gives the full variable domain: SAVISQKPSRDICQRGTSLTIQCQVDSQVTMMFWYRQQPGQSLTLIATANQGSEATYESGFVIDKFPISRPNLTFSTLTVSNMSPEDSSIYLCSVSKGGLNTEAFFGQGTRLTVV.

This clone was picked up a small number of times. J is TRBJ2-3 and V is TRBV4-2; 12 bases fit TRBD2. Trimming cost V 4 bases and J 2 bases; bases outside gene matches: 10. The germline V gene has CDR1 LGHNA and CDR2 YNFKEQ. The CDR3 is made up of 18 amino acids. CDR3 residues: CASSLMALAGGLTDTQYF. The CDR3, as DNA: TGTGCCAGCAGCCTTATGGCTCTAGCGGGAGGGCTCACAGATACGCAGTATTTT.

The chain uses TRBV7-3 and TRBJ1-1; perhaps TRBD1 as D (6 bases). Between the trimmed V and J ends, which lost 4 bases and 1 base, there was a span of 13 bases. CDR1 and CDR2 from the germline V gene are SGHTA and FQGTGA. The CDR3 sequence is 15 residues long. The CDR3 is CASSSSEGGNTEAFF. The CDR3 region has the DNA TGTGCCAGCAGCTCCTCCGAGGGGGGGAACACTGAAGCTTTCTTT.

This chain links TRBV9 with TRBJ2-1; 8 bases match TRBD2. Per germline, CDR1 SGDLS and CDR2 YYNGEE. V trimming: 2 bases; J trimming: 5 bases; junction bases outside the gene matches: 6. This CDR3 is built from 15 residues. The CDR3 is CASSVGGGRNNEQFF. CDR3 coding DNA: TGTGCCAGCAGCGTGGGAGGCGGGAGGAACAATGAGCAGTTCTTC.

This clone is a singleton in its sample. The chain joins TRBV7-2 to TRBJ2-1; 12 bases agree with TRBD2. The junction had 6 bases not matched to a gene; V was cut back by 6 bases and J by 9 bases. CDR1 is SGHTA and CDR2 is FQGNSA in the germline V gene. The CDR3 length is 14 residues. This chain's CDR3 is CASRLAGGPSEQFF. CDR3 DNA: TGTGCCAGCAGGCTAGCGGGAGGGCCCAGTGAGCAGTTCTTC.

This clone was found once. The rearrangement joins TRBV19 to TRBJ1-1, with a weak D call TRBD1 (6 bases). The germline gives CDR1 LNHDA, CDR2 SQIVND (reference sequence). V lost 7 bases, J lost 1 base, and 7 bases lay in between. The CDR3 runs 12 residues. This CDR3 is CASKGENTEAFF. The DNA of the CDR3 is TGTGCCAGTAAGGGGGAGAACACTGAAGCTTTCTTT. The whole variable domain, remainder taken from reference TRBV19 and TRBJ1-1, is DGGITQSPKYLFRKEGQNVTLSCEQNLNHDAMYWYRQDPGQGLRLIYYSQIVNDFQKGDIAEGYSVSREKKESFPLTVTSAQKNPTAFYLCASKGENTEAFFGQGTRLTVV.

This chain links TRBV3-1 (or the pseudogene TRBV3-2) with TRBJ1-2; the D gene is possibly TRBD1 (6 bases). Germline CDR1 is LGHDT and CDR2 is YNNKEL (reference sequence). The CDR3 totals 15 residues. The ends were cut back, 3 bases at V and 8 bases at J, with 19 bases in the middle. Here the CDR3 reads CASSQLGGQFEGYTF. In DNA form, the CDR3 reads TGTGCCAGCAGCCAGTTAGGGGGGCAGTTCGAAGGCTACACCTTC.

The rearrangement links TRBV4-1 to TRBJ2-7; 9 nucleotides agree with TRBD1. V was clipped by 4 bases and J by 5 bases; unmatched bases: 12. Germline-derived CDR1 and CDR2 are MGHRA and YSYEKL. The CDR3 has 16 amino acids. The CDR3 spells CASSPQGGTGRHEQYF. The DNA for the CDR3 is TGCGCCAGCAGCCCCCAGGGAGGGACAGGGCGTCACGAGCAGTACTTC.

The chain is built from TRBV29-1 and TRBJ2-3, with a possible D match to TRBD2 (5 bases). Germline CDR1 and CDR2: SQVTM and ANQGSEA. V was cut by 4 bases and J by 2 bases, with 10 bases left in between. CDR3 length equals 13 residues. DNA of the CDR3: TGCAGCGTTGGGCGGGCCTTCACAGATACGCAGTATTTT. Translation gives CSVGRAFTDTQYF.

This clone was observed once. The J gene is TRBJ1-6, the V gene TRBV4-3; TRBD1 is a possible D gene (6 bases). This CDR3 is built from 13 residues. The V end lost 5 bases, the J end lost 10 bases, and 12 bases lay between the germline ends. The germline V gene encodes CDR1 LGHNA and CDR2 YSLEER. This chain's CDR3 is CASSIFRGSPLHF. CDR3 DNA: TGCGCCAGCAGCATCTTCAGGGGATCACCCCTCCACTTT.

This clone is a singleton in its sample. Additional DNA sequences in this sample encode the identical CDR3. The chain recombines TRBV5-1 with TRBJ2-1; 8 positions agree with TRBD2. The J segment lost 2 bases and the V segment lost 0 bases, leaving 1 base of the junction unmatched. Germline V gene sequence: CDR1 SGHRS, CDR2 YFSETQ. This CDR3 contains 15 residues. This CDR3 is CASSLVSGTYNEQFF. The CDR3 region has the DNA TGCGCCAGCAGCTTGGTTAGCGGGACCTACAATGAGCAGTTCTTC. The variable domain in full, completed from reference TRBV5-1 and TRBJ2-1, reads KAGVTQTPRYLIKTRGQQVTLSCSPISGHRSVSWYQQTPGQGLQFLFEYFSETQRNKGNFPGRFSGRQFSNSRSEMNVSTLELGDSALYLCASSLVSGTYNEQFFGPGTRLTVL.

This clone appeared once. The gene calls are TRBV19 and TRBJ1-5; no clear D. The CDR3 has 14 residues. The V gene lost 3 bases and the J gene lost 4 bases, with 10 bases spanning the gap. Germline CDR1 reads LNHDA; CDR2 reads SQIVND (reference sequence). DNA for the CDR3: TGTGCCAGTAGTATTTCCCCAGGTAATCAGCCCCAGCATTTT. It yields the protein CASSISPGNQPQHF.

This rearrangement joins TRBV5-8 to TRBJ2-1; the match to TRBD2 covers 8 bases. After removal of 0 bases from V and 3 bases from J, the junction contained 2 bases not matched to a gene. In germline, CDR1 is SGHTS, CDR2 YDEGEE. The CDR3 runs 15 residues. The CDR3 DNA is TGTGCCAGCAGCTTGGTCCTAGCGGGCTACAATGAGCAGTTCTTC. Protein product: CASSLVLAGYNEQFF.

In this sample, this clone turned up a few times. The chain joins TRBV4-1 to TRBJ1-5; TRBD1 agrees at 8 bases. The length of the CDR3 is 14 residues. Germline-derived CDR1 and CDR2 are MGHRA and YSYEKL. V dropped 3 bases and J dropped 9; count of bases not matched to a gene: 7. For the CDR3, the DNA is TGCGCCAGCAGCCACGCAGGACAGGGCTGGCCCCAGCATTTT. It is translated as CASSHAGQGWPQHF.

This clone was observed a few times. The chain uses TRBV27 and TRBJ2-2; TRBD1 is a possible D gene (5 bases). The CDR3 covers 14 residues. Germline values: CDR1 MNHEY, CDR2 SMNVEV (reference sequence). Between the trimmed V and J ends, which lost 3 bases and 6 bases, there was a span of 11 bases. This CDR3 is CASSLTTVPGELFF. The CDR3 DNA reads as TGTGCCAGCAGTTTGACGACAGTCCCCGGGGAGCTGTTTTTT.

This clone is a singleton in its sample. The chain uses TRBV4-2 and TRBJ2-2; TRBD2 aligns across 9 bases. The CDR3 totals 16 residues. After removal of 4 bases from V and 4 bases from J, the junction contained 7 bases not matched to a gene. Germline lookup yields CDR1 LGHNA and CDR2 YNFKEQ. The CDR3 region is CASSRGTSFVTGELFF. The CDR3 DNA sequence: TGTGCCAGCAGCCGCGGGACTAGCTTCGTCACCGGGGAGCTGTTTTTT.

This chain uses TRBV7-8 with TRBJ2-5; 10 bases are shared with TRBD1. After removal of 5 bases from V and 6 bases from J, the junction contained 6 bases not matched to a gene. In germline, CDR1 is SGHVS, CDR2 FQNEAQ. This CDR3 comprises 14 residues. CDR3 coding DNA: TGTGCCAGCAGCATAGAGGACAGGGGGAAGACCCAGTACTTC. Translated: CASSIEDRGKTQYF. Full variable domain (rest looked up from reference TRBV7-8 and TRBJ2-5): GAGVSQSPRYKVAKRGQDVALRCDPISGHVSLFWYQQALGQGPEFLTYFQNEAQLDKSGLPSDRFFAERPEGSVSTLKIQRTQQEDSAVYLCASSIEDRGKTQYFGPGTRLLVL.

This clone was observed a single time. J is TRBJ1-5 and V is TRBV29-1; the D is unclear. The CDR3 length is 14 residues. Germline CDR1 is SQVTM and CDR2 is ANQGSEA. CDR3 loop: CSVITDHSNQPQHF. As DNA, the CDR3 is TGCAGTGTTATAACGGACCATAGCAATCAGCCCCAGCATTTT.

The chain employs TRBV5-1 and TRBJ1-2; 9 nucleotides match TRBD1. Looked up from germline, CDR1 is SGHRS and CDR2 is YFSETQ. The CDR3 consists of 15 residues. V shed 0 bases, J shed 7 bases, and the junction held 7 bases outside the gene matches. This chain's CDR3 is CASSLAGGQGGGYTF. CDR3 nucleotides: TGCGCCAGCAGCTTGGCCGGGGGACAGGGCGGTGGCTACACCTTC.

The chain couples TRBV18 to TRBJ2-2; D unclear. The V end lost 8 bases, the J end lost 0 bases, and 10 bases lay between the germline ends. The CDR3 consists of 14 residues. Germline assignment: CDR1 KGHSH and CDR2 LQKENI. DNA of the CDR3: TGTGCCAGCCCCCCAGCCGCGAACACCGGGGAGCTGTTTTTT. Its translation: CASPPAANTGELFF.